These T cell receptor beta chains were read from a single sample in a study of human T cells and chemical hapten exposure. MiXCR, applied by TCRdb to the RACE reads, yields one record per CDR3 protein. The table records tens of thousands of distinct CDR3 sequences, under 13% of them present only once. The input for sequencing was whole blood, taken in connection with sensitization to the hapten diphenylcyclopropenone (DPC). The receptors shown here come from a woman aged 30 to 39 with alopecia areata. Some clones in this sample may be carry-over from other donors' samples. Both conserved end residues are part of each CDR3. Each record gives: D gene, V gene, clone size, J gene, CDR3 DNA, CDR3 protein. D genes are given only for firm matches. Not every row has a clone size; where given, it reads once, few, many or a size class.

-,TRBV6-6,many,TRBJ1-5,TGTGCCAGCAGTTACAGGGGAAGTCAGCCCCAGCATTTT,CASSYRGSQPQHF
TRBD1,TRBV6-6,many,TRBJ2-3,TGTGCCAGCAGTATACAGGGGACAGATACGCAGTATTTT,CASSIQGTDTQYF
TRBD1,TRBV18,many,TRBJ1-1,TGTGCCAGCTCACCCGCGACAGGGGGCTTGGATACTGAAGCTTTCTTT,CASSPATGGLDTEAFF
-,TRBV27,many,TRBJ1-6,TGTGCCAGCGGTTATAACGGGGACATCTATAATTCACCCCTCCACTTT,CASGYNGDIYNSPLHF
TRBD2,TRBV6-5,many,TRBJ2-3,TGTGCCAGCAGTTACTCGGCGGGGGGATCAGATACGCAGTATTTT,CASSYSAGGSDTQYF
TRBD1,TRBV20-1,many,TRBJ2-1,TGCAGTGCTAGAGGGCAGGGGGCTTTTTTCACCTACAATGAGCAGTTCTTC,CSARGQGAFFTYNEQFF
-,TRBV10-2,many,TRBJ2-7,TGCGCCAGCAGTGAGAACGCGGGCGGATACGAGCAGTACTTC,CASSENAGGYEQYF
TRBD1,TRBV29-1,many,TRBJ2-7,TGCAGCGTGGGACAGGGCGGCCTCTACGAGCAGTACTTC,CSVGQGGLYEQYF
TRBD1,TRBV7-2,few,TRBJ2-2,TGTGCCAGCAGCCCCGGGACAGTTTATCCCGGGGAGCTGTTTTTT,CASSPGTVYPGELFF
TRBD1,TRBV2,many,TRBJ2-1,TGTGCCAGCAGTAGACAGGGCTATGAGCAGTTCTTC,CASSRQGYEQFF
TRBD1,TRBV20-1,few,TRBJ2-3,TGCAGTGCTAGAGGGGGCGCAGGGGGCGGCACAGATACGCAGTATTTT,CSARGGAGGGTDTQYF
-,TRBV5-1,few,TRBJ2-2,TGCGCCAGCAGCCGACAAGCGAACACCGGGGAGCTGTTTTTT,CASSRQANTGELFF
TRBD1,TRBV11-2,few,TRBJ1-2,TGTGCCAGCAGCTCATTACAGGGGGCGCGGGACTATGGCTACACCTTC,CASSSLQGARDYGYTF
TRBD1,TRBV6-1,many,TRBJ1-2,TGTGCCAGCAGCGAGGACAGGGCGGGCTATGGCTACACCTTC,CASSEDRAGYGYTF
-,TRBV28,many,TRBJ2-1,TGTGCCAGCACAGAGTGGGGCGTAGGTTACAATGAGCAGTTCTTC,CASTEWGVGYNEQFF
-,TRBV12-3/TRBV12-4,-,TRBJ2-4,TGTGCCAGCAGTTTTGGCGGAGGGTTAGCCAAAAACATTCAGTACTTC,CASSFGGGLAKNIQYF
TRBD1,TRBV5-1,-,TRBJ2-2,TGCGCCAGCAGCTCAGCAGGGGGATACACCGGGGAGCTGTTTTTT,CASSSAGGYTGELFF
-,TRBV6-2/TRBV6-3,few,TRBJ1-1,TGTGCCAGCAGTGCCTTGGGAACCACTGAAGCTTTCTTT,CASSALGTTEAFF
-,TRBV28,few,TRBJ1-1,TGTGCCAGCAGTTTAAGGTCGAGACAGCTGAACACTGAAGCTTTCTTT,CASSLRSRQLNTEAFF